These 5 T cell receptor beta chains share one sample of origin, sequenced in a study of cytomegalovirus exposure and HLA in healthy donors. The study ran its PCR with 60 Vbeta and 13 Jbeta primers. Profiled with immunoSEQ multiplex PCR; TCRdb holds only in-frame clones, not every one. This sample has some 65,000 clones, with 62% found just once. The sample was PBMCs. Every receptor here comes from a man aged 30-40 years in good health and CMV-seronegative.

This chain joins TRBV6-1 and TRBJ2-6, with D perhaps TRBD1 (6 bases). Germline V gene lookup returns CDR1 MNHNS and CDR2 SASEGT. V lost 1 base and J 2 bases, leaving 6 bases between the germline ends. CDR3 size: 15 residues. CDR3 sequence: CASSEGTAGANVLTF. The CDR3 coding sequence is TGTGCCAGCAGTGAAGGGACAGCTGGGGCCAACGTCCTGACTTTC.

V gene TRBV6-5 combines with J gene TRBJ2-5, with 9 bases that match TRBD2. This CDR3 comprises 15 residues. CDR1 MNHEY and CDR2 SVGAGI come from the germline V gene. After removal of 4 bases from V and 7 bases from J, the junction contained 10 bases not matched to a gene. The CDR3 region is CASSLSGGRGATQYF. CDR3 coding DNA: TGTGCCAGCAGTTTGAGCGGGGGGCGGGGGGCGACCCAGTACTTC.

In DNA form, the CDR3 reads TGTGCCAGCAGCCTCCGACCGGGATTCTATAATTCACCCCTCCACTTT. It is translated as CASSLRPGFYNSPLHF. This chain uses TRBV4-2 with TRBJ1-6; D not resolved. CDR3 length: 16 amino acids. Germline CDR1 reads LGHNA; CDR2 reads YNFKEQ. With 4 bases removed from V and 3 bases from J, the gap between germline ends came to 13 bases.

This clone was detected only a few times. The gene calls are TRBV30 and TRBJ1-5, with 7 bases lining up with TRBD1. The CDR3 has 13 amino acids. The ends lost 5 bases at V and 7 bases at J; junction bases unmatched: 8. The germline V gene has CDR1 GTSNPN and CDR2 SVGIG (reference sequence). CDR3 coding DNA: TGTGCCTGGGGGGACAGCGGAGGACAGCCCCAGCATTTT. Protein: CAWGDSGGQPQHF.

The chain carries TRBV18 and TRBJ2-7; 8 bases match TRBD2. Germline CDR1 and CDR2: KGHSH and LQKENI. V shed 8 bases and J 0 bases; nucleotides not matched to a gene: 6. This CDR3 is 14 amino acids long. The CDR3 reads CASTTSVSSYEQYF. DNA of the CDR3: TGTGCCAGCACGACTAGCGTTTCCTCCTACGAGCAGTACTTC.